What follows are 27 T cell receptor beta chains derived from one specimen sequenced in a study of CD8 T cells in ankylosing spondylitis. Overall study results and limits: Several highly homologous variants made up a TCR beta motif, and this motif appeared characteristic of ankylosing spondylitis blood.

TCRdb reprocessed the 5' RACE reads with MiXCR, giving one entry per CDR3 protein. The sample shows a few hundred thousand distinct CDR3 sequences, less than 9.5% of them seen only once. These receptors' targets are unknown. The material sequenced was blood, either unsorted or a sorted T cell fraction (not recorded which). These receptor sequences come from a male donor with ankylosing spondylitis.

V and J are TRBV28 and TRBJ2-1, with no clear D. CDR3 length: 13 amino acids. Trimming removed 6 bases from V and 4 bases from J, with 10 bases in between. The germline CDR1 and CDR2 sequences are MDHEN and SYDVKM. CDR3 residues: CASRIDRYNEQFF. The DNA of the CDR3 is TGTGCCAGCAGGATAGACCGGTACAATGAGCAGTTCTTC.

This clonotype was detected ten times or more. This chain uses TRBV25-1 with TRBJ2-1; weak D call: TRBD1 (6 bases). The CDR3 totals 15 residues. V lost 10 bases, J lost 8 bases, and 24 bases lay in between. Looked up from germline, CDR1 is MGHDK and CDR2 is SYGVNS. The CDR3 region is CATTKSGEGGHEQFF. DNA of the CDR3: TGTGCCACCACCAAGTCCGGGGAAGGGGGTCATGAGCAGTTCTTC.

In this sample, this clonotype turned up a few times. This chain links TRBV6-1 with TRBJ1-2; 7 nucleotides agree with TRBD1. V gave up 6 bases and J gave up 4 bases; unmatched junction bases: 11. Germline lookup yields CDR1 MNHNS and CDR2 SASEGT. The CDR3 covers 15 residues. The CDR3 is CASSLQGPIGYGYTF. The DNA for the CDR3 is TGTGCCAGCAGCCTACAGGGGCCGATCGGCTATGGCTACACCTTC.

J is TRBJ2-7 and V is TRBV27, with 10 bases aligning to TRBD2. J gave up 2 bases and V 6 bases, and 4 bases lay outside the gene matches. CDR1 and CDR2 (germline): MNHEY, SMNVEV (reference sequence). This CDR3 spans 14 amino acids. CDR3 in amino acids: CASSGLADTYEQYF. The CDR3 nucleotides are TGTGCCAGCAGCGGACTAGCGGATACCTACGAGCAGTACTTC.

The CDR3 DNA reads as TGTGCCACCAGGGGATGGGATACCAACTCTGGGGCCAACGTCCTGACTTTC. Its translation: CATRGWDTNSGANVLTF. The chain carries TRBV15 and TRBJ2-6, with D hard to call. The germline CDR1 and CDR2 sequences are LNHNV and YYDKDF (reference sequence). The CDR3 spans 17 residues. V lost 6 bases to trimming and J lost 0 bases, with 15 bases between them. Supplemented by reference TRBV15 and TRBJ2-6, the full variable domain reads DAMVIQNPRYQVTQFGKPVTLSCSQTLNHNVMYWYQQKSSQAPKLLFHYYDKDFNNEADTPDNFQSRRPNTSFCFLDIRSPGLGDTAMYLCATRGWDTNSGANVLTFGAGSRLTVL.

This clonotype was counted ten times or more. CDR3 amino acids: CASRDQGAGELFF. DNA of the CDR3: TGCGCCAGCAGGGATCAGGGGGCCGGGGAGCTGTTTTTT. The chain is built from TRBV5-1 and TRBJ2-2; 7 bases are shared with TRBD1. CDR1 is SGHRS, CDR2 YFSETQ, per germline. Trimming cost V 5 bases and J 6 bases; bases outside gene matches: 4. This CDR3 spans 13 amino acids.

This clonotype turned up a few times. CDR3 amino acids: CAIRDSGRGHTYNEQFF. DNA of the CDR3: TGTGCCATCAGAGACAGCGGGAGAGGACATACCTACAATGAGCAGTTCTTC. The chain combines TRBV10-3 with TRBJ2-1; 8 bases line up with TRBD2. CDR1 and CDR2 from the germline V gene are ENHRY and SYGVKD. The J segment lost 2 bases and the V segment lost 6 bases, leaving 12 bases of the junction unmatched. This CDR3 is 17 amino acids long.

This clonotype has a handful of counts. V gene TRBV29-1 combines with J gene TRBJ2-3; either TRBD1 or TRBD2 may fit D (5 bases each). CDR1 is SQVTM and CDR2 is ANQGSEA in the germline V gene. This CDR3 spans 13 amino acids. Trimming stripped 7 bases from V and 0 bases from J, with 11 bases between. CDR3 bases: TGCAGCGCCCCACGGGACAGCACAGATACGCAGTATTTT. Protein: CSAPRDSTDTQYF.

The table lists this clonotype with a few counts. The chain couples TRBV7-9 to TRBJ2-7, with 9 bases fitting TRBD2. The ends lost 5 bases at V and 3 bases at J; junction bases unmatched: 5. Germline V gene lookup returns CDR1 SEHNR and CDR2 FQNEAQ (reference sequence). The CDR3 is 14 amino acids. Here the CDR3 DNA reads TGTGCCAGCAGCCCCGGGACTAGCATCTACGAGCAGTACTTC. Translated, it gives CASSPGTSIYEQYF.

The table lists this clonotype with many counts. DNA of the CDR3: TGCAGCGCCTTGCGGCAGAGCTCCTACGAGCAGTACTTC. It specifies CSALRQSSYEQYF. This chain links TRBV29-1 with TRBJ2-7, with D uncertain. Trimming stripped 7 bases from V and 0 bases from J, with 13 bases between. The CDR3 is made up of 13 amino acids. Germline lookup yields CDR1 SQVTM and CDR2 ANQGSEA.

This clonotype has just a few counts. The J gene is TRBJ1-5, the V gene TRBV12-3 or TRBV12-4; unclear D gene. V was pared by 6 bases and J by 8 bases, with 14 bases between. The CDR3 is 13 amino acids. The CDR3, as DNA: TGTGCCAGCAGCCCCGGCGGATTTGAGCCCCAGCATTTT. Translated: CASSPGGFEPQHF.

V is TRBV20-1 and J is TRBJ1-5; possibly TRBD1 for D (5 bases). CDR3 length equals 11 residues. V was pared by 5 bases and J by 5 bases, with 7 bases between. Germline V CDR1 and CDR2: DFQATT, SNEGSKA (reference sequence). The CDR3 DNA reads as TGCAGTGCTGGGACCGATCAGCCCCAGCATTTT. Translation: CSAGTDQPQHF.

This clonotype was seen at least ten times. The chain has TRBV5-1 and TRBJ2-7; the D gene is possibly TRBD2 (6 bases). There are 14 residues in the CDR3. Germline CDR1 SGHRS, CDR2 YFSETQ. V lost 2 bases to trimming and J lost 2 bases, with 11 bases between them. The CDR3 reads CASSLGGRTYEQYF. In DNA, the CDR3 is TGCGCCAGCAGCTTAGGAGGGCGGACCTACGAGCAGTACTTC.

This clonotype has more than one count but fewer than ten. V is TRBV5-4 and J is TRBJ2-5, with 10 bases identical to TRBD1. Trimming removed 3 bases from V and 5 bases from J; junction bases left unmatched: 1. The CDR3 covers 13 residues. CDR1 is SGHNT, CDR2 YYREEE, per germline (reference sequence). CDR3 coding DNA: TGTGCCAGCAGCTGGGACAGGGGTGAGACCCAGTACTTC. This encodes CASSWDRGETQYF.

J is TRBJ1-4 and V is TRBV12-3 or TRBV12-4; 10 positions match TRBD1. CDR3 length: 16 amino acids. V lost 6 bases, J lost 7 bases, and 11 bases stayed unmatched. Here the CDR3 reads CASSRLRGTGVEKLFF. The CDR3 DNA reads TGTGCCAGCAGCAGGCTTCGCGGGACAGGGGTTGAAAAACTGTTTTTT.

The gene calls are TRBV20-1 and TRBJ2-7; TRBD2 aligns across 7 bases. The CDR3 sequence is 12 residues long. Germline V lookup: CDR1 DFQATT, CDR2 SNEGSKA (reference sequence). V dropped 5 bases and J dropped 6; count of bases not matched to a gene: 7. The CDR3, as DNA: TGCAGTGCTTATCCAGCGGGGAGCGAGCAGTACTTC. Its translation is CSAYPAGSEQYF.

This clonotype occurred many times. This chain joins TRBV27 and TRBJ2-6; D not resolved. Germline CDR1 MNHEY, CDR2 SMNVEV (reference sequence). This CDR3 spans 18 amino acids. V was clipped by 6 bases and J by 0 bases, with 18 bases between them. CDR3 DNA sequence: TGTGCCAGCAGCTTAAATCGTAAATCAAGCTCTGGGGCCAACGTCCTGACTTTC. Translated, it gives CASSLNRKSSSGANVLTF.

This clonotype was counted many times. V is TRBV29-1 and J is TRBJ2-7; D is unresolved. The CDR3 is made up of 12 amino acids. Germline assignment: CDR1 SQVTM and CDR2 ANQGSEA. The V and J ends lost 4 bases and 6 bases respectively, with 13 bases between them. This CDR3 reads CSVAILPGEQYF. The DNA for the CDR3 is TGCAGCGTTGCAATCCTTCCGGGCGAGCAGTACTTC.

This clonotype turned up a few times. The CDR3 here is CASSDTTGTGEGYTF. For the CDR3, the DNA is TGTGCCAGCAGCGATACTACCGGGACAGGAGAAGGCTACACCTTC. The chain is built from TRBV28 and TRBJ1-2; 8 bases match TRBD1. Germline values: CDR1 MDHEN, CDR2 SYDVKM. The CDR3 has 15 amino acids. V dropped 6 bases and J dropped 8; count of bases not matched to a gene: 14.

This chain links TRBV28 with TRBJ2-5; D uncertain. The CDR3 consists of 15 residues. V lost 6 bases and J 0 bases, leaving 14 bases between the germline ends. Looked up from germline, CDR1 is MDHEN and CDR2 is SYDVKM. The CDR3: CASSPAVVDQETQYF. DNA for the CDR3: TGTGCCAGCAGCCCCGCGGTGGTAGACCAAGAGACCCAGTACTTC.

This clonotype was seen ten or more times. The genes are TRBV29-1 and TRBJ1-1, with D possibly matching TRBD1 (5 bases). Germline V gene sequence: CDR1 SQVTM, CDR2 ANQGSEA. The CDR3 is made up of 14 amino acids. V was clipped by 4 bases and J by 4 bases, with 16 bases between them. The CDR3 spells CSVASTVSRTEAFF. The CDR3 nucleotides are TGCAGCGTTGCGTCGACAGTCTCACGCACTGAAGCTTTCTTT.

The chain couples TRBV7-9 to TRBJ1-2, with 8 positions matching TRBD1. Germline CDR1 is SEHNR and CDR2 is FQNEAQ (reference sequence). This CDR3 spans 15 amino acids. Unmatched junction bases numbered 9, after V lost 5 bases and J lost 4 bases. As DNA, the CDR3 is TGTGCCAGCAGCCCCGAGGGACAGGCGATCTATGGCTACACCTTC. It yields the protein CASSPEGQAIYGYTF.

This chain uses TRBV5-1 with TRBJ2-3; tentatively, D is TRBD2 (5 bases). Germline assignment: CDR1 SGHRS and CDR2 YFSETQ. V was shortened by 0 bases and J by 4 bases, with 15 bases between the two germline ends. The CDR3 runs to 16 residues. The CDR3 DNA follows: TGCGCCAGCAGCTTGGTACGGACCGGGATAGCAGATACGCAGTATTTT. Translated, it gives CASSLVRTGIADTQYF. Based on the CDR3 plus reference TRBV5-1 and TRBJ2-3, the full variable domain is KAGVTQTPRYLIKTRGQQVTLSCSPISGHRSVSWYQQTPGQGLQFLFEYFSETQRNKGNFPGRFSGRQFSNSRSEMNVSTLELGDSALYLCASSLVRTGIADTQYFGPGTRLTVL.

At least ten counts were recorded for this clonotype. This chain connects TRBV7-2 to TRBJ1-2; tentatively, D is TRBD1 (6 bases). The CDR3 is 14 amino acids. Trimming removed 3 bases from V and 3 bases from J, with 11 bases in between. Germline lookup yields CDR1 SGHTA and CDR2 FQGNSA. The CDR3 bases are TGTGCCAGCAGCTTGGGCGGACAGTACTATGGCTACACCTTC. Amino acids: CASSLGGQYYGYTF.

This chain connects TRBV27 to TRBJ2-7, with 9 bases matching TRBD2. CDR1 is MNHEY and CDR2 is SMNVEV in the germline V gene (reference sequence). The junction had 8 bases not matched to a gene; V was cut back by 5 bases and J by 3 bases. CDR3 length: 15 amino acids. CDR3 DNA sequence: TGTGCCAGCAGTACCTGGACTAGCGACCACTACGAGCAGTACTTC. Translation: CASSTWTSDHYEQYF.

In this sample, this clonotype turned up a few times. The genes are TRBV4-1 and TRBJ2-2; the D gene could be TRBD1 or TRBD2 (5 bases each). Per the germline V gene, CDR1 is MGHRA and CDR2 is YSYEKL. The germline V and J ends were trimmed by 6 bases and 2 bases, with 13 bases remaining between them. This CDR3 region has 15 residues. The CDR3 region has the DNA TGCGCCAGCAGTGCCGGGACGGAAAACACCGGGGAGCTGTTTTTT. Encoded protein: CASSAGTENTGELFF.

The chain is built from TRBV5-1 and TRBJ2-3, with TRBD1 identical over 8 bases. The length of the CDR3 is 15 residues. The germline CDR1 and CDR2 sequences are SGHRS and YFSETQ. The V and J ends lost 2 bases and 3 bases, in that order; junction bases with no gene match: 5. CDR3 coding DNA: TGCGCCAGCAGCTTCGACAGGGGTGTGACAGATACGCAGTATTTT. Residues: CASSFDRGVTDTQYF. Full variable domain (missing parts from reference TRBV5-1 and TRBJ2-3): KAGVTQTPRYLIKTRGQQVTLSCSPISGHRSVSWYQQTPGQGLQFLFEYFSETQRNKGNFPGRFSGRQFSNSRSEMNVSTLELGDSALYLCASSFDRGVTDTQYFGPGTRLTVL.